This TCR beta chain was captured by sequencing in a study of identical twins. Findings of the study overall: Alpha sequences that were out-of-frame and twin-shared showed an excess of low generation probability. Within cord blood, abundant beta clonotypes carried fewer insertions, but memory repertoires showed no such trend. Diverse VJ usage suggested most zero-insertion clonotypes were not invariant T cells.

This clonotype was counted ten times or more. No antigen is known for it. TCRdb passed the 5' RACE reads through MiXCR, listing each CDR3 protein once. The table has hundreds of thousands of distinct CDR3 sequences, about 7.5% seen once. In addition, the sample was reused for a study of yellow fever vaccine responses in identical twins. That work states: Convergence reportedly seemed to mark part of the twins' vaccine T cell response, with personalization marking the rest.

Sequencing input: CD8+ T cells sorted from blood. The clonotype was recovered from a woman younger than 35 in good health.

The CDR3 nucleotides read TGTGCCAGCAGCTTAGCACAGGCTAACTATGGCTACACCTTC. This gives the protein CASSLAQANYGYTF. J is TRBJ1-2 and V is TRBV7-9; weak D call: TRBD1 (5 bases). The CDR3 is made up of 14 amino acids. Per germline, CDR1 SEHNR and CDR2 FQNEAQ (reference sequence). Trimming left V 0 bases short and J 0 bases short, with 5 bases between.